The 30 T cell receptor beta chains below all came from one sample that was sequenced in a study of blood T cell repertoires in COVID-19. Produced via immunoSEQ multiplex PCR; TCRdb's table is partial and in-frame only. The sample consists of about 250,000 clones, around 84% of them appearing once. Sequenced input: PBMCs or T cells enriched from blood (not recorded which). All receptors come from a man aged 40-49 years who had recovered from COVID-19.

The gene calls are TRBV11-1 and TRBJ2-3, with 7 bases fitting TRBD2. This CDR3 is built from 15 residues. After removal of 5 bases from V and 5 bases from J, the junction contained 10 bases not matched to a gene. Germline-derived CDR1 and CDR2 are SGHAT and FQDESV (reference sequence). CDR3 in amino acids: CASSGGLPTGDTQYF. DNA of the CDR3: TGTGCCAGCAGCGGGGGACTACCCACGGGAGATACGCAGTATTTT. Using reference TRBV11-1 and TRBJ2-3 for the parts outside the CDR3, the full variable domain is EAEVAQSPRYKITEKSQAVAFWCDPISGHATLYWYRQILGQGPELLVQFQDESVVDDSQLPKDRFSAERLKGVDSTLKIQPAELGDSAMYLCASSGGLPTGDTQYFGPGTRLTVL.

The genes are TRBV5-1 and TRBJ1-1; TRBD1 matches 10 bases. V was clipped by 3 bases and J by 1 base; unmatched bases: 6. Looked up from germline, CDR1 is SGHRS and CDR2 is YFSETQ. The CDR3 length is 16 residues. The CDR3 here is CASSSGTGVPNTEAFF. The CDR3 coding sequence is TGCGCCAGCAGCTCCGGGACAGGGGTGCCGAACACTGAAGCTTTCTTT.

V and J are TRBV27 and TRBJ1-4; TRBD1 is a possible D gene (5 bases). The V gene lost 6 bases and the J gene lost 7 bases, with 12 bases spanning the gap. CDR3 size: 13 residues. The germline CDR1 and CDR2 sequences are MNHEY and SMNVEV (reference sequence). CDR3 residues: CASRPAGGEKLFF. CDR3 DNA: TGTGCCAGCAGGCCAGCGGGGGGTGAAAAACTGTTTTTT.

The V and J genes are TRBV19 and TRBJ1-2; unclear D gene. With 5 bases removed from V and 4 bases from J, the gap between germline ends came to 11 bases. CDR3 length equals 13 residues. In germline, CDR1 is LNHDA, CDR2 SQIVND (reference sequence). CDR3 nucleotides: TGTGCCAGTAGTTGGCCAGAAAGCTATGGCTACACCTTC. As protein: CASSWPESYGYTF.

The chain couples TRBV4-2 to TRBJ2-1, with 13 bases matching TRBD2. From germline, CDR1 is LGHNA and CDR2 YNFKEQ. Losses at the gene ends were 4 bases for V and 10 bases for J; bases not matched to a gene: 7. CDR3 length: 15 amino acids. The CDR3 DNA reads TGTGCCAGCAGCCCCGGACTAGCGGGAGAACACGAGCAGTTCTTC. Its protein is CASSPGLAGEHEQFF.

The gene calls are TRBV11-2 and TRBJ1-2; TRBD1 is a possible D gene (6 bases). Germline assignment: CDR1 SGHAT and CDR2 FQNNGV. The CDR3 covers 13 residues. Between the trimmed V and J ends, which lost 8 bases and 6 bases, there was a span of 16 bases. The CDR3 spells CASGLEQGHGYTF. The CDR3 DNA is TGTGCCAGCGGCCTCGAGCAGGGGCATGGCTACACCTTC.

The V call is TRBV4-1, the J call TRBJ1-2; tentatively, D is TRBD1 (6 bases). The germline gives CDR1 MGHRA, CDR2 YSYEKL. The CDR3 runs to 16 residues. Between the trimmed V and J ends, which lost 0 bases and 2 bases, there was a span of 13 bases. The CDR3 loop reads CASSQEFTGLNYGYTF. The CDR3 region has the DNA TGCGCCAGCAGCCAAGAGTTCACAGGGTTAAACTATGGCTACACCTTC.

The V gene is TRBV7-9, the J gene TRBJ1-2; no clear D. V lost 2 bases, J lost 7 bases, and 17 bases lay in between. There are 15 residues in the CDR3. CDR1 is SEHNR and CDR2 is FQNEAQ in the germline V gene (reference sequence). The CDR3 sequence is CASSLNAGKDGGYTF. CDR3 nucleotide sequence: TGTGCCAGCAGCTTAAATGCGGGGAAGGATGGTGGCTACACCTTC.

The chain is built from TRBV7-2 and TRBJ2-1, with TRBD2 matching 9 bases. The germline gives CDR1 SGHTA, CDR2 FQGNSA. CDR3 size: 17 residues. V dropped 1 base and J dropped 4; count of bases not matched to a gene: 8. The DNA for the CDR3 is TGTGCCAGCAGCTTAGGGGGAGCTAGCGGGACTTACAATGAGCAGTTCTTC. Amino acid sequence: CASSLGGASGTYNEQFF.

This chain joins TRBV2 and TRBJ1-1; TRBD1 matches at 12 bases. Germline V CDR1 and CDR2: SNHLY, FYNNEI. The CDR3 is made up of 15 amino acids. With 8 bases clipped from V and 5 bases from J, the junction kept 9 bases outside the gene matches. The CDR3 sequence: CASATGTGGRTEAFF. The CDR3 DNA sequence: TGTGCCAGCGCAACCGGGACAGGGGGCCGGACTGAAGCTTTCTTT.

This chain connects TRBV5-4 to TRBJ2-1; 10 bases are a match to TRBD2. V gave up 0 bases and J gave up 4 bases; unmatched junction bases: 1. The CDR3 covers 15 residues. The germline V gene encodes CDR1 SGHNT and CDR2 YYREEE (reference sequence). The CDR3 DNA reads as TGTGCCAGCAGCTTGGGACTAGCGGGTTACAATGAGCAGTTCTTC. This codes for CASSLGLAGYNEQFF.

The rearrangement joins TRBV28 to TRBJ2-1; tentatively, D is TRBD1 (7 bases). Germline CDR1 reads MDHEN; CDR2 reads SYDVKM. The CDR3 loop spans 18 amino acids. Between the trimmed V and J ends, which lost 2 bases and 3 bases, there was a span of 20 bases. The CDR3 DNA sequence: TGTGCCAGCAGTTTAAGTCGGTTGGGCAGGGGGGTCTACAATGAGCAGTTCTTC. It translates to CASSLSRLGRGVYNEQFF.

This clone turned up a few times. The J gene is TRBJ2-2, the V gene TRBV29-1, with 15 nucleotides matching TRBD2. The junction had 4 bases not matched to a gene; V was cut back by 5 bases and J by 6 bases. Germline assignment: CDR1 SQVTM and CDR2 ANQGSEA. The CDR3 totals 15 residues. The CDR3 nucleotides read TGCAGCGTTAGAGGGACTAGCGGGAGGTCCGGGGAGCTGTTTTTT. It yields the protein CSVRGTSGRSGELFF.

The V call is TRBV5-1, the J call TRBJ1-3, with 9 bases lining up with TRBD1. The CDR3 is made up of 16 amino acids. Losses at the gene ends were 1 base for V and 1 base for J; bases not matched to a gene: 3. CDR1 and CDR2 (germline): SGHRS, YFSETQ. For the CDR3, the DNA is TGCGCCAGCAGCTTGTGGGGACAGGGATCTGGAAACACCATATATTTT. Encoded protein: CASSLWGQGSGNTIYF.

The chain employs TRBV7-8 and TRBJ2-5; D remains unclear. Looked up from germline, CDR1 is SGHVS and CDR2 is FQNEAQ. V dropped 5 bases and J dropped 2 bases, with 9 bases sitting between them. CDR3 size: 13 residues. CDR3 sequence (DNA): TGTGCCAGCAGCATCCGGGTGCAAGAGACCCAGTACTTC. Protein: CASSIRVQETQYF.

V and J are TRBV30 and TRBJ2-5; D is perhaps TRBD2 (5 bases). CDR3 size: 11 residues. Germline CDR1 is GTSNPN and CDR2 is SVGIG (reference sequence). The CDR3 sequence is CAFGSRETQYF. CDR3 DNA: TGTGCTTTTGGGAGTAGGGAGACCCAGTACTTC.

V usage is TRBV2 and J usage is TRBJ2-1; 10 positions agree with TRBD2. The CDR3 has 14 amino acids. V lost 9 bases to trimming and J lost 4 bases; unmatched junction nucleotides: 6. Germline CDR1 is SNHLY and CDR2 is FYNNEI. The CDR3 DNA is TGTGCCAGTACCCTTAGCGGGGGGTACAATGAGCAGTTCTTC. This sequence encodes CASTLSGGYNEQFF.

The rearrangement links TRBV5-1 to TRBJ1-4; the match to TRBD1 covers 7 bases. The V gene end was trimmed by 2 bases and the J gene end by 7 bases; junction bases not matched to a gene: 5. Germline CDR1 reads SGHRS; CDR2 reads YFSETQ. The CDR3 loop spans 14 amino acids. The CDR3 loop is CASSFQQGSEKLFF. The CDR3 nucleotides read TGCGCCAGCAGCTTTCAACAGGGGAGTGAAAAACTGTTTTTT.

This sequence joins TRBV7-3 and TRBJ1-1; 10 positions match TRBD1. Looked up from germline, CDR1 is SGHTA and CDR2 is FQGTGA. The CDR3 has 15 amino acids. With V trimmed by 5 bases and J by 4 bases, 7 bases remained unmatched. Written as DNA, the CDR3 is TGTGCCAGCAGCCCAACGGACAGGGGGTTCACTGAAGCTTTCTTT. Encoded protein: CASSPTDRGFTEAFF.

DNA for the CDR3: TGTGCCATCAGTGAGGGGACTCCCCCACAGCCCCAGCATTTT. The encoded protein is CAISEGTPPQPQHF. The chain joins TRBV10-3 to TRBJ1-5, with D possibly matching TRBD1 (5 bases). The V end lost 2 bases, the J end lost 7 bases, and 12 bases lay between the germline ends. Germline V lookup: CDR1 ENHRY, CDR2 SYGVKD. This CDR3 is 14 amino acids long.

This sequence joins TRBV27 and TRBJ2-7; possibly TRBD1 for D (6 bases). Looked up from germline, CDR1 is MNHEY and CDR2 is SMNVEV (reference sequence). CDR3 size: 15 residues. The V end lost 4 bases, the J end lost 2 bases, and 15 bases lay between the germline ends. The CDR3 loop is CASSSNRVQTYEQYF. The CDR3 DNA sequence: TGTGCCAGCAGTTCCAACAGGGTGCAGACCTACGAGCAGTACTTC.

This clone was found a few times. Here the CDR3 DNA reads TGTGCCATCAGTGAGCCTGGACTAGCGGGAGGGCTGTACAATGAGCAGTTCTTC. Residues: CAISEPGLAGGLYNEQFF. The rearrangement joins TRBV10-3 to TRBJ2-1, with TRBD2 matching over 15 bases. This CDR3 comprises 18 residues. After removal of 2 bases from V and 4 bases from J, the junction contained 6 bases not matched to a gene. Germline V CDR1 and CDR2: ENHRY, SYGVKD.

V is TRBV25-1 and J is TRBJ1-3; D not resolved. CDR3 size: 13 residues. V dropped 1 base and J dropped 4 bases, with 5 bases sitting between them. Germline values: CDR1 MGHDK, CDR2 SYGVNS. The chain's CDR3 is CASSELRGNTIYF. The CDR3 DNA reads TGTGCCAGCAGTGAATTGAGGGGAAACACCATATATTTT.

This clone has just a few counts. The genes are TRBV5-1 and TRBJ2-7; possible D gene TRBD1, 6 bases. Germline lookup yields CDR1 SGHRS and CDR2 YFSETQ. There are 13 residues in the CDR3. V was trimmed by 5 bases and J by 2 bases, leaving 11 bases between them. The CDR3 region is CASRTDSAYEQYF. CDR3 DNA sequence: TGCGCCAGCAGGACGGACAGCGCCTACGAGCAGTACTTC. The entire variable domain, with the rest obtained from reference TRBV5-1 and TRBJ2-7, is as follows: KAGVTQTPRYLIKTRGQQVTLSCSPISGHRSVSWYQQTPGQGLQFLFEYFSETQRNKGNFPGRFSGRQFSNSRSEMNVSTLELGDSALYLCASRTDSAYEQYFGPGTRLTVT.

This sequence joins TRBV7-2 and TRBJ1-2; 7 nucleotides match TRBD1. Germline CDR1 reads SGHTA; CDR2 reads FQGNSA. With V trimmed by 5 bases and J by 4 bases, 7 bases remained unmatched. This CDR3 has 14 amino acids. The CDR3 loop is CASSLGTATYGYTF. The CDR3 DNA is TGTGCCAGCAGCCTTGGGACAGCTACCTATGGCTACACCTTC.

The CDR3 region is CASYDTGYNEQFF. The CDR3 DNA reads as TGTGCCAGTTACGATACGGGGTACAATGAGCAGTTCTTC. The chain joins TRBV19 to TRBJ2-1; maybe TRBD2 (5 bases). Per germline, CDR1 LNHDA and CDR2 SQIVND (reference sequence). Trimming removed 8 bases from V and 4 bases from J, with 12 bases in between. This CDR3 spans 13 amino acids.

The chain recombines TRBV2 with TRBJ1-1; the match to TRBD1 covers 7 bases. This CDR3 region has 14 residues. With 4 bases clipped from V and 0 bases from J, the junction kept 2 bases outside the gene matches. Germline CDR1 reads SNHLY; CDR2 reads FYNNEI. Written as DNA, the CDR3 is TGTGCCAGCAGTGGGGACAGCCTGAACACTGAAGCTTTCTTT. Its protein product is CASSGDSLNTEAFF.

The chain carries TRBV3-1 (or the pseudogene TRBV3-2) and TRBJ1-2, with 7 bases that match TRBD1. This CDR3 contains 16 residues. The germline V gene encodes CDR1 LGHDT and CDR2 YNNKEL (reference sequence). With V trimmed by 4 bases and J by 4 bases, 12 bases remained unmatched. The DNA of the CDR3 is TGTGCCAGCAGCCTTCCGGGACAGCTCTTCGGCTATGGCTACACCTTC. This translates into CASSLPGQLFGYGYTF.

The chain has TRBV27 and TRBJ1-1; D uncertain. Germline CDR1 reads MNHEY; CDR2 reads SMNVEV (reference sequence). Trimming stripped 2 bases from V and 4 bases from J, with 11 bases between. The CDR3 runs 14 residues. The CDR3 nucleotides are TGTGCCAGCAGTTTAACGGCTTCGGGCACTGAAGCTTTCTTT. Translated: CASSLTASGTEAFF.

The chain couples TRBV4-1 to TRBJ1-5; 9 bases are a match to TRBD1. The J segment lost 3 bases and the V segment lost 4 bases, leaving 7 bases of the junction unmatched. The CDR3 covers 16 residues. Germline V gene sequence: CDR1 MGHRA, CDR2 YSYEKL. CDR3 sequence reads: CASSRPGQGNNQPQHF. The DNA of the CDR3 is TGCGCCAGCAGCCGCCCCGGACAGGGGAACAATCAGCCCCAGCATTTT.